This T cell receptor (beta chain) was obtained from a study of blood T cell repertoires in COVID-19. Study-wide background: The study drew acute and convalescent COVID-19 samples from the United States, Italy and Spain. In each case, the material was cDNA or gDNA derived from T cells, B-cell-depleted T cells, or PBMCs.

As processed by the authors: The authors estimated nucleated cell counts from reference gene primer amplification. Profiling relied on immunoSEQ multiplex PCR, and the TCRdb table lists in-frame clones only, not all of them. V, J and clone size are taken as reported in that table, and D and trimming were inferred from the DNA itself. The sample consists of about 170,000 clones, 65% to 85% of them appearing once. The germline gives CDR1 MDHEN, CDR2 SYDVKM. V lost 3 bases and J 0 bases, leaving 9 bases between the germline ends. This CDR3 has 16 residues. The source of this sequence is a man in his 70s with active or convalescent COVID-19. Sequencing was performed on peripheral blood. The chain carries TRBV28 and TRBJ1-6, with TRBD1 as a possible D gene (5 bases). This CDR3 is CASSFPTASYNSPLHF. CDR3 nucleotide sequence: TGTGCCAGCAGTTTCCCGACAGCCTCCTATAATTCACCCCTCCACTTT.